This T cell receptor beta chain appears in the sequencing data of a study of blood T cell repertoires in COVID-19. Germline V CDR1 and CDR2: SGDLS, YYNGEE. V lost 0 bases and J lost 4; bases outside the gene matches: 7. The CDR3 is made up of 16 amino acids. Assay used: immunoSEQ multiplex PCR; TCRdb lists only in-frame clones, some missing. The sample holds 150,000 to 170,000 clones, approximately 79% seen once. This chain links TRBV9 with TRBJ2-1, with TRBD2 matching over 7 bases. This clonotype was sampled from a man aged 45-65 years who had recovered from COVID-19. Sequenced: PBMCs or T cells enriched from blood (not recorded which). The CDR3 loop is CASSVEPLAAYNEQFF. CDR3 sequence (DNA): TGTGCCAGCAGCGTAGAGCCCCTAGCGGCTTACAATGAGCAGTTCTTC.